This entry concerns a single TCR beta chain. The antigen remains undetermined. This sample stems from a study of regulatory T cells in long-lasting Graves disease. In the study overall: Graves' patients (newly diagnosed) had been on antithyroid drugs under 3 months. Whole-study results and caveats: Blood alone, not thyroid tissue, was studied.

The time point was: newly diagnosed GD, antithyroid drugs for less than 3 months. The TCR library used RNA extracted from PBMCs. Trimming removed 3 bases at V and 3 bases at J, with 14 bases between. The CDR3 spans 15 residues. Germline V CDR1 and CDR2: LNHDA, SQIVND (reference sequence). Investigators prepared the TCR beta libraries by applying iRepertoire HTBI primers and Arm-PCR of CDR3 regions. From the multiplex PCR reads, TCRdb called clonotypes with MiXCR, one entry per CDR3 protein. The sample holds 550,000 to 600,000 distinct CDR3 sequences, about 16% seen once. These data were likewise used in another study, on T cells in Graves' hyperthyroidism and ophthalmopathy.

Specimen: peripheral blood mononuclear cells (PBMCs), collected at new diagnosis, from a patient treated with antithyroid drugs. The clonotype comes from a man between 18 and 29 years old with Graves disease. This chain connects TRBV19 to TRBJ1-2; a possible D gene is TRBD1 (5 bases). CDR3: CASSIFPQGDYGYTF. The CDR3, as DNA: TGTGCCAGTAGTATTTTTCCCCAGGGCGACTATGGCTACACCTTC.